What follows is one T cell receptor (beta chain) and its context. Its antigen is as yet unknown. The CDR3 consists of 16 residues. Germline CDR1 is MNHEY and CDR2 is SVGAGI. Between the trimmed V and J ends, which lost 2 bases and 6 bases, there was a span of 17 bases. This table comes from immunoSEQ multiplex PCR, and its TCRdb copy is limited to in-frame clones, with some not included. The sample contains fewer than 600,000 clones, 79% of which appear only once. These data belong to a study of shared clonotypes between healthy human individuals. Points from the study as a whole: Sampling used blood alone; tissue repertoires probably differ.

The genes are TRBV6-5 and TRBJ2-1; unclear D gene. Sequencing used PBMCs. The receptor comes from a woman in her forties in good health. Some clones in this sample may be carry-over from other donors' samples. This CDR3 is CASSYRYSPSGNEQFF. The CDR3 region has the DNA TGTGCCAGCAGTTACCGGTACTCACCCTCGGGCAATGAGCAGTTCTTC.